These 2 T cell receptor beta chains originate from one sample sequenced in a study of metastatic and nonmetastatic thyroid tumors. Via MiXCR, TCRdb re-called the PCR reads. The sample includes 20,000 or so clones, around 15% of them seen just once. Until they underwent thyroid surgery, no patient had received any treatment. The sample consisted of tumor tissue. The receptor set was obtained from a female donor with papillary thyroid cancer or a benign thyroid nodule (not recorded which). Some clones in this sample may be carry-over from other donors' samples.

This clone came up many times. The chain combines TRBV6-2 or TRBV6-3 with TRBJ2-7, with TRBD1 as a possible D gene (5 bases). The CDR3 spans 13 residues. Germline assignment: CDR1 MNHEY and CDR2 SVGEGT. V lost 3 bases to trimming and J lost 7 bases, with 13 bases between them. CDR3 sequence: CASSYTGSLEQYF. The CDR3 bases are TGTGCCAGCAGTTATACAGGCAGCCTGGAGCAGTACTTC.

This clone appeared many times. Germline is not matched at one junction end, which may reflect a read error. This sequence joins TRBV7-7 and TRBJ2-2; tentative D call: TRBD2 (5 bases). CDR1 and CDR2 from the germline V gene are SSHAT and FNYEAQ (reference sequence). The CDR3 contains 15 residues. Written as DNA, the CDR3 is TGTGCTAGCAGCTTAGATGCGGGTACCACCGGGGAGCTGTTTTTT. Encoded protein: CASSLDAGTTGELFF.